The source of this TCR beta chain is a study of T cells in Graves' hyperthyroidism and ophthalmopathy. Trimming cost V 5 bases and J 4 bases, with 17 bases left between them. Germline-derived CDR1 and CDR2 are LNHNV and YYDKDF (reference sequence). The CDR3 contains 15 residues. Researchers took RNA transcripts and amplified the TCR beta CDR3 regions from them. Carried out on the TCR CDR3, a first-round RT-PCR used the HTBI primer set. TCRdb re-called the multiplex PCR reads through MiXCR, storing one row per CDR3 protein. This repertoire shows approximately 560,000 distinct CDR3 sequences, roughly 46% found once; its top ten account for 8% to 8.5%. This clonotype was counted many times.

J is TRBJ1-1 and V is TRBV15, with D hard to call. The sequence derives from a woman aged 18-35 years with Graves' hyperthyroidism. Material for sequencing was peripheral blood or thyroid tissue (not recorded which). In DNA form, the CDR3 reads TGTGCCACCAGCCCATATGCCGAGGGCGGCACTGAAGCTTTCTTT. Protein: CATSPYAEGGTEAFF.